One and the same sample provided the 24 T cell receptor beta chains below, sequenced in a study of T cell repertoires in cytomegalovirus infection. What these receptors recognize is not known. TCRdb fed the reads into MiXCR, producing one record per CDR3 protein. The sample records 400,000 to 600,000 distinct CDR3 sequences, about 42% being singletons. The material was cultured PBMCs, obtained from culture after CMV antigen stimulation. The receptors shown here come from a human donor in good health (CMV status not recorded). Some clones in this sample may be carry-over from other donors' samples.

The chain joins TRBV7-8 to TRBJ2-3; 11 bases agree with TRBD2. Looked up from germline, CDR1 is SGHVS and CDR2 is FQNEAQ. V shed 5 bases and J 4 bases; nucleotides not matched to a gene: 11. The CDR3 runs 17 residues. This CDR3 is CASSPYPPSGRPDTQYF. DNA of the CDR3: TGTGCCAGCAGCCCCTACCCCCCTAGCGGGAGGCCAGATACGCAGTATTTT.

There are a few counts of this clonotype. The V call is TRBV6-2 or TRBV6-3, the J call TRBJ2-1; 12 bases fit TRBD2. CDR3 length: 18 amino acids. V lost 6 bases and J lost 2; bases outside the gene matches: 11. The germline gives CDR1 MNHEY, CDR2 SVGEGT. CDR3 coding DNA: TGTGCCAGCAGGCAACGGGGACTAGCGGGTCATCCCTACAATGAGCAGTTCTTC. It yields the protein CASRQRGLAGHPYNEQFF.

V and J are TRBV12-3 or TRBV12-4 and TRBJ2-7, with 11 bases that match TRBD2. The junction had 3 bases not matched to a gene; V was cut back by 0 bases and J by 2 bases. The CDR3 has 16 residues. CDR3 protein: CASSLAVAGGPYEQYF. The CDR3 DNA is TGTGCCAGCAGTTTAGCTGTAGCGGGAGGGCCCTACGAGCAGTACTTC.

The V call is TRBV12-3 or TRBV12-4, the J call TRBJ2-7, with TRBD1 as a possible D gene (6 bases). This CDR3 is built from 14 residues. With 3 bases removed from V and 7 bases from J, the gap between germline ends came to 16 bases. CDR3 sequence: CASSFSDRFGEQYF. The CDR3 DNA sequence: TGTGCCAGCAGTTTTTCCGACAGGTTCGGTGAGCAGTACTTC.

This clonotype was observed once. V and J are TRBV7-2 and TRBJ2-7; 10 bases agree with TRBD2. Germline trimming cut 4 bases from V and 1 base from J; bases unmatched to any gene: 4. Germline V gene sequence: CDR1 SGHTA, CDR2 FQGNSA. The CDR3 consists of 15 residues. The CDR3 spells CASSSAGGPSYEQYF. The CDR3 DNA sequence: TGTGCCAGCAGCTCAGCGGGAGGGCCTTCCTACGAGCAGTACTTC.

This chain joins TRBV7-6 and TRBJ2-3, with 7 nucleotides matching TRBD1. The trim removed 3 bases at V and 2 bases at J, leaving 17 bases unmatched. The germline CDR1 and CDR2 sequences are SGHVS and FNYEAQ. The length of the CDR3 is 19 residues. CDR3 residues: CASSFRGGWQGPSTDTQYF. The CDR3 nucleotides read TGTGCCAGCAGCTTCCGAGGGGGCTGGCAGGGTCCCTCCACAGATACGCAGTATTTT. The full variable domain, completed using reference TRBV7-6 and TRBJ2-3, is GAGVSQSPRYKVTKRGQDVALRCDPISGHVSLYWYRQALGQGPEFLTYFNYEAQQDKSGLPNDRFSAERPEGSISTLTIQRTEQRDSAMYRCASSFRGGWQGPSTDTQYFGPGTRLTVL.

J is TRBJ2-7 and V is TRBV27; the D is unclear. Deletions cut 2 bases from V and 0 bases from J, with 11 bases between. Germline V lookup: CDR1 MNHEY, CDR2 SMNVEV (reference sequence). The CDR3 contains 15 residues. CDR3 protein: CASSLQWSRSYEQYF. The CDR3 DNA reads TGTGCCAGCAGTTTACAGTGGAGCCGCTCCTACGAGCAGTACTTC.

This chain's CDR3 is CASSFLGGMMDTQYF. The CDR3 region has the DNA TGTGCCAGCAGCTTTCTGGGCGGGATGATGGATACGCAGTATTTT. V gene TRBV7-6 combines with J gene TRBJ2-3; the D gene is possibly TRBD2 (6 bases). There are 15 residues in the CDR3. V shed 3 bases and J shed 6 bases, with 16 bases lying between them. Germline loops: CDR1 SGHVS, CDR2 FNYEAQ.

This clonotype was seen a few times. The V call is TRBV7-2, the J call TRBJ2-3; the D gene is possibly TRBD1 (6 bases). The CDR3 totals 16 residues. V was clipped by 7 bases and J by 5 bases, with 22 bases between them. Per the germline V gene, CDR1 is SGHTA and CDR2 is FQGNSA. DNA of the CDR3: TGTGCCAGCAATCAGGGGAACCCCCCCTTCGTAGATACGCAGTATTTT. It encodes CASNQGNPPFVDTQYF.

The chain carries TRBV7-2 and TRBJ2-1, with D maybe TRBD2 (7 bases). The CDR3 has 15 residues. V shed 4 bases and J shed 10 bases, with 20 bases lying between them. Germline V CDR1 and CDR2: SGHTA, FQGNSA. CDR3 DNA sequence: TGTGCCAGCAGCTCGGATCTGGCGGGGGCGGTAGAGCAGTTCTTC. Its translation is CASSSDLAGAVEQFF.

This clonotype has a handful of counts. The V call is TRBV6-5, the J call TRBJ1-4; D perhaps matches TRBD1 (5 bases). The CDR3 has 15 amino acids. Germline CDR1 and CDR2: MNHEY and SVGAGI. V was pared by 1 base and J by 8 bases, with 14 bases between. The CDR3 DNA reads TGTGCCAGCAGTTACTACGGGGGATTGGGGGAAAAACTGTTTTTT. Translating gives CASSYYGGLGEKLFF.

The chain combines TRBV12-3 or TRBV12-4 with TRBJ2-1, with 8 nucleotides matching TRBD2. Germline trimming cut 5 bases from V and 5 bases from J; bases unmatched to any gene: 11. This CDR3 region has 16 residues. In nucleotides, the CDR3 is TGTGCCAGCAGTCCTCCGGGGGGGCAGTGGGACAATGAGCAGTTCTTC. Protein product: CASSPPGGQWDNEQFF.

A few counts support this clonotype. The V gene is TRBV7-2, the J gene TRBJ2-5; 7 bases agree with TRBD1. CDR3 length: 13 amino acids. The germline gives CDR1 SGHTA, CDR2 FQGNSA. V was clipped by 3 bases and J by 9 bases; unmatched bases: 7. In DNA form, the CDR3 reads TGTGCCAGCAGCTTTAGCGTTCAGGGGGCCCAGTACTTC. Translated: CASSFSVQGAQYF. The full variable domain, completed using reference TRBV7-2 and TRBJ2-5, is GAGVSQSPSNKVTEKGKDVELRCDPISGHTALYWYRQSLGQGLEFLIYFQGNSAPDKSGLPSDRFSAERTGGSVSTLTIQRTQQEDSAVYLCASSFSVQGAQYFGPGTRLLVL.

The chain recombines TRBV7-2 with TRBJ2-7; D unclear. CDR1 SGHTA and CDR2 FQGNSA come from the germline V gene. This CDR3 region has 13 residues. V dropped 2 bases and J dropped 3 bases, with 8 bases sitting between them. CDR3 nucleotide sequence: TGTGCCAGCAGCTTACGACAAATCTACGAGCAGTACTTC. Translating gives CASSLRQIYEQYF.

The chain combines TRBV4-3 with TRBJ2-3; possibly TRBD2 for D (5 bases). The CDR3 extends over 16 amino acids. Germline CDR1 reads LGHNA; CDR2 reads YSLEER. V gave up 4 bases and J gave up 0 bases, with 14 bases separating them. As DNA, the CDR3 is TGCGCCAGCAGCCGAACTAGGATGATTAGCACAGATACGCAGTATTTT. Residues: CASSRTRMISTDTQYF.

As DNA, the CDR3 is TGTGCCAGCAGCGGGACAACGAACACCGGGGAGCTGTTTTTT. Translating it yields CASSGTTNTGELFF. This chain connects TRBV11-2 to TRBJ2-2, with a possible D match to TRBD1 (6 bases). This CDR3 region has 14 residues. Between the trimmed V and J ends, which lost 5 bases and 0 bases, there was a span of 7 bases. Germline CDR1 reads SGHAT; CDR2 reads FQNNGV.

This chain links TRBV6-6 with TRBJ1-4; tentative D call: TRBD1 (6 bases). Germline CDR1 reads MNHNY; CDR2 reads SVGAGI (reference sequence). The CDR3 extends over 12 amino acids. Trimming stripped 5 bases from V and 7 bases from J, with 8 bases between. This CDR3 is CASSEGGEKLFF. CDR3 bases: TGTGCCAGCAGTGAGGGGGGTGAAAAACTGTTTTTT.

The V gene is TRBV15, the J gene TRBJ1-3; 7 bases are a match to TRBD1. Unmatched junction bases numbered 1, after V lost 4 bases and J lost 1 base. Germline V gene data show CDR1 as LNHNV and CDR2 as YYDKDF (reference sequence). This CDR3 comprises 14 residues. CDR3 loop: CATSKGQSGNTIYF. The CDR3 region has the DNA TGTGCCACCAGCAAGGGACAGTCTGGAAACACCATATATTTT.

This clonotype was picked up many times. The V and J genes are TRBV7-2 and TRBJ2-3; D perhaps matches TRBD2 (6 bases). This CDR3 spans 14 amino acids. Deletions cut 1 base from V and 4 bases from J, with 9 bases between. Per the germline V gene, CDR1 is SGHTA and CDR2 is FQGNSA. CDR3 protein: CASSLGLEADTQYF. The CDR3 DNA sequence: TGTGCCAGCAGCTTAGGACTAGAAGCAGATACGCAGTATTTT.

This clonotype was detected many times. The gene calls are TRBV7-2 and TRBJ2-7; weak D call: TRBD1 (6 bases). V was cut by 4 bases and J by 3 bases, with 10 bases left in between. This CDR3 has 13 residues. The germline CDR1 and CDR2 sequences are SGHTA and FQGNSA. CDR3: CASSSTGLYEQYF. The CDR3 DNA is TGTGCCAGCAGCTCGACAGGTCTCTACGAGCAGTACTTC.

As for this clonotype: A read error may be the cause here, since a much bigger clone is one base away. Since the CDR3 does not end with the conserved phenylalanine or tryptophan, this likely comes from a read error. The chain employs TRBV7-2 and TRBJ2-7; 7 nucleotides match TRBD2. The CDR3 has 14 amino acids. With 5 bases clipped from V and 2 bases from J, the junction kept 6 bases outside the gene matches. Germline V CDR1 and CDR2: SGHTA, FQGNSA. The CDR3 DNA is TGTGCCAGCAGCGTGGCTAGCGGAACCTACGAGCAGTACCTC. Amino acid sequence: CASSVASGTYEQYL.

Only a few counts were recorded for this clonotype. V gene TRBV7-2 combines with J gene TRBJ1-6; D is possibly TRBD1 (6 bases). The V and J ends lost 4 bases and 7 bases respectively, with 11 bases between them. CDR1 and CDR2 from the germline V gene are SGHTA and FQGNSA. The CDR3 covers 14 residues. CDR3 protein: CASSYPQGNSPLHF. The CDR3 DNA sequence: TGTGCCAGCAGCTACCCACAGGGAAATTCACCCCTCCACTTT.

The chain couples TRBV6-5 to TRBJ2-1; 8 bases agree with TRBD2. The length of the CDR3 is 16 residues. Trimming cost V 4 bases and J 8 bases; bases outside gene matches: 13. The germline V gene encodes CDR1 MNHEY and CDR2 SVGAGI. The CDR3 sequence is CASSLLAERGFDEQFF. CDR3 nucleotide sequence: TGTGCCAGCAGTTTACTAGCGGAGAGGGGGTTCGATGAGCAGTTCTTC.

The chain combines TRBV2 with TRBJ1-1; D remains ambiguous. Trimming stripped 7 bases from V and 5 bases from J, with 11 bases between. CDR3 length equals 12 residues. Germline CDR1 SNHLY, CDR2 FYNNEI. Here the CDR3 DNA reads TGTGCCAGCAAGCAGAGGTGGACTGAAGCTTTCTTT. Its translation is CASKQRWTEAFF.